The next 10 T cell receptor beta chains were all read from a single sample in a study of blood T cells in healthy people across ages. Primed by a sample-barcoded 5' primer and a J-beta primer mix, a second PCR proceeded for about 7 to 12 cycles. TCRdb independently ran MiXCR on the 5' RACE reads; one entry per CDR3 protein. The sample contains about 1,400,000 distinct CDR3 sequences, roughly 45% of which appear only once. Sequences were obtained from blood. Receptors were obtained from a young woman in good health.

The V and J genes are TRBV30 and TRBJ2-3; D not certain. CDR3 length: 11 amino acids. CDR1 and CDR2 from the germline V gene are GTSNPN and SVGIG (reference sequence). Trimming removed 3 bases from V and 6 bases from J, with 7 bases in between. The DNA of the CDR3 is TGTGCCTGGAGCGACACTGATACGCAGTATTTT. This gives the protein CAWSDTDTQYF.

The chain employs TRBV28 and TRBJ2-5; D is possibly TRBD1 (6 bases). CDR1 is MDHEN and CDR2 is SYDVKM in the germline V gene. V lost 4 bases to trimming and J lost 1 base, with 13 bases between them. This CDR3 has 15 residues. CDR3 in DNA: TGTGCCAGCAGTTCTGGACAGATCACCCAAGAGACCCAGTACTTC. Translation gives CASSSGQITQETQYF.

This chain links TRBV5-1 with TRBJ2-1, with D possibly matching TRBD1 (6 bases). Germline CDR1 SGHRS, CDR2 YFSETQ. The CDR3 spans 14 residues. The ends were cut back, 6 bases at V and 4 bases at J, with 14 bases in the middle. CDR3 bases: TGCGCCAGCACGTCTGGGGGCGGGTACAATGAGCAGTTCTTC. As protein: CASTSGGGYNEQFF.

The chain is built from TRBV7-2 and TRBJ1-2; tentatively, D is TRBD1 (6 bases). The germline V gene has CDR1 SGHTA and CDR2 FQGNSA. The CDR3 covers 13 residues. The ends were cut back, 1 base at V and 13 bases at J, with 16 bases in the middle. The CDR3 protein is CASSLESRQACTF. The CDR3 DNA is TGTGCCAGCAGCTTAGAAAGTAGACAGGCCTGCACCTTC.

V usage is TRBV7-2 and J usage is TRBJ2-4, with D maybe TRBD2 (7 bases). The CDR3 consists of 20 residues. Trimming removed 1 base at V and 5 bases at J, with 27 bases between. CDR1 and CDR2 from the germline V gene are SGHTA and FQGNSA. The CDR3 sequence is CASSLEGGRGEGRVQNIQYF. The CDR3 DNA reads TGTGCCAGCAGCTTAGAAGGTGGTAGGGGGGAGGGCCGTGTCCAAAACATTCAGTACTTC.

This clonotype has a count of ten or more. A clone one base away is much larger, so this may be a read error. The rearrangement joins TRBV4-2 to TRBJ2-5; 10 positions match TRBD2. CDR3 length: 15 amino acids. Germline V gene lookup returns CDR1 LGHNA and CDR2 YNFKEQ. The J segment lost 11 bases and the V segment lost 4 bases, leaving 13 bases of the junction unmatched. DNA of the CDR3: TGTGCCAGCAGCCTAGGACTAGCGGAGGCAGATGAGCAGTACTTC. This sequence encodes CASSLGLAEADEQYF.

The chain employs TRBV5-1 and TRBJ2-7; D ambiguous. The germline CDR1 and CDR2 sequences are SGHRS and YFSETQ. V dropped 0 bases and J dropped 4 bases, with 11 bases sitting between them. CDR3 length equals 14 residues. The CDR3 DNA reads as TGCGCCAGCAGCTTGGTGGGAATTGGGTACGAGCAGTACTTC. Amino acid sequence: CASSLVGIGYEQYF.

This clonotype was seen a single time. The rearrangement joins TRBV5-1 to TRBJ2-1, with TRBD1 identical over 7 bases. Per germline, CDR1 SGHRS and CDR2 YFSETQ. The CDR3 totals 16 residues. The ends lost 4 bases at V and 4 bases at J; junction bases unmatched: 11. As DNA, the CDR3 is TGCGCCAGCAGCCTGAAAAGACAGGGTCCATACAATGAGCAGTTCTTC. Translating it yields CASSLKRQGPYNEQFF. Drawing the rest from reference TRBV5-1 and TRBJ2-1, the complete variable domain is KAGVTQTPRYLIKTRGQQVTLSCSPISGHRSVSWYQQTPGQGLQFLFEYFSETQRNKGNFPGRFSGRQFSNSRSEMNVSTLELGDSALYLCASSLKRQGPYNEQFFGPGTRLTVL.

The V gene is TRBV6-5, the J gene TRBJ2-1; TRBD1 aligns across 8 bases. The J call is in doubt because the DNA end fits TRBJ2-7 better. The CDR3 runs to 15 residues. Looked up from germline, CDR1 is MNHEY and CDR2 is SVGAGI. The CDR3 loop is CASSYSGTGFNEQYF. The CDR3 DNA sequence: TGTGCCAGCAGTTACTCCGGGACAGGTTTCAATGAGCAGTACTTC.

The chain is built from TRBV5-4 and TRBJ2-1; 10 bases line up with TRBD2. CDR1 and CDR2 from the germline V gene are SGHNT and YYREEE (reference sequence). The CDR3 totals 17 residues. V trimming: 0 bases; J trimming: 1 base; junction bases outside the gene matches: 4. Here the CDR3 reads CASSLGGLAKSYNEQFF. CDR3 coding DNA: TGTGCCAGCAGCTTGGGGGGACTAGCGAAGTCCTACAATGAGCAGTTCTTC.